Detailed here is one T cell receptor (beta chain). Its antigen is not identified. The sample originates from a study of T cell responses to AZD1222 COVID-19 vaccine. Sequencing used immunoSEQ multiplex PCR; TCRdb keeps in-frame clones, though not all of them. Here the sample spans approximately 70,000 clones, about nine tenths being singletons. Findings and caveats of the study: Without day 14 samples, only post-peak T cell repertoires were studied. Clonal diversity was possibly underestimated, and white British individuals and females predominated among donors.

With 6 bases clipped from V and 5 bases from J, the junction kept 9 bases outside the gene matches. This CDR3 region has 15 residues. Germline V gives CDR1 SGHTA, CDR2 FQGNSA. The clonotype originates from an adult in good health. V and J are TRBV7-2 and TRBJ2-5, with 10 bases that match TRBD2. Here the sequenced sample was peripheral blood, taken on day 0 of AZD1222 vaccination. In DNA, the CDR3 is TGTGCCAGCAGAGGGATAGCGGGGGGTTTTGAGACCCAGTACTTC. Translated: CASRGIAGGFETQYF.